These 8 T cell receptor beta chains share one sample of origin, sequenced in a study of shared clonotypes between healthy human individuals. Libraries were prepared by immunoSEQ multiplex PCR; TCRdb keeps only in-frame clonotypes and omits some of them. The sample records about 2 million clones, roughly 95% being singletons. Sequencing was done on a sample of naive CD4+ T cells sorted from blood. Indicated subset: CD45RA+ positively selected. These receptors all stem from a man between 18 and 35 years old in good health.

The chain uses TRBV6-1 and TRBJ2-3; D possibly corresponds to TRBD2 (5 bases). Germline assignment: CDR1 MNHNS and CDR2 SASEGT. CDR3 size: 13 residues. Deletions cut 5 bases from V and 4 bases from J, with 10 bases between. The CDR3 DNA reads TGTGCCAGCAGTACTAGACCTCCAGATACGCAGTATTTT. This translates into CASSTRPPDTQYF.

The chain couples TRBV10-1 to TRBJ1-5; 7 bases fit TRBD1. The CDR3 spans 12 residues. Germline V gene sequence: CDR1 WNHNN, CDR2 SYGVQD (reference sequence). V shed 8 bases and J 5 bases; nucleotides not matched to a gene: 3. The CDR3 DNA is TGCGCCAGCGGACAGGCCGATCAGCCCCAGCATTTT. This gives the protein CASGQADQPQHF.

The rearrangement uses TRBV6-5 and TRBJ1-4, with unresolved D. Deletions cut 4 bases from V and 7 bases from J, with 13 bases between. CDR3 length: 14 amino acids. Germline CDR1 and CDR2: MNHEY and SVGAGI. The CDR3 nucleotides read TGTGCCAGCAGTTCCGGGGTGCTTGGTGAAAAACTGTTTTTT. This gives the protein CASSSGVLGEKLFF.

This chain joins TRBV5-4 and TRBJ2-3, with 15 nucleotides matching TRBD2. The CDR3 covers 20 residues. In germline, CDR1 is SGHNT, CDR2 YYREEE (reference sequence). V lost 4 bases to trimming and J lost 0 bases; unmatched junction nucleotides: 12. CDR3 coding DNA: TGTGCCAGCAGCCCACGGACTAGCGGGAGGGCCCGTACTAGCACAGATACGCAGTATTTT. Amino acid sequence: CASSPRTSGRARTSTDTQYF.

The chain joins TRBV18 to TRBJ1-6; 7 nucleotides agree with TRBD1. This CDR3 is 16 amino acids long. The V gene's germline CDR1 is KGHSH and CDR2 LQKENI. V was clipped by 5 bases and J by 5 bases; unmatched bases: 9. CDR3 bases: TGTGCCAGCTCATCACAAGGACAGGAAAATAATTCACCCCTCCACTTT. Amino acids: CASSSQGQENNSPLHF.

The V and J genes are TRBV28 and TRBJ2-7, with 10 nucleotides matching TRBD1. This CDR3 has 15 amino acids. J lost 5 bases, V lost 3 bases, and 7 bases had no gene match. Germline V gives CDR1 MDHEN, CDR2 SYDVKM. The CDR3 DNA is TGTGCCAGCAGTTTCGCCGGGACAGGGGAACACGAGCAGTACTTC. Its translation: CASSFAGTGEHEQYF.

The sample holds one count of this clone. This chain links TRBV19 with TRBJ2-4, with a weak D call TRBD2 (6 bases). This CDR3 is built from 14 residues. V lost 10 bases and J lost 0, with 13 bases in between. Germline V lookup: CDR1 LNHDA, CDR2 SQIVND (reference sequence). CDR3 sequence (DNA): TGTGCCACCAACGGGGGATTAGCCAAAAACATTCAGTACTTC. Translating it yields CATNGGLAKNIQYF. Full variable domain (missing parts from reference TRBV19 and TRBJ2-4): DGGITQSPKYLFRKEGQNVTLSCEQNLNHDAMYWYRQDPGQGLRLIYYSQIVNDFQKGDIAEGYSVSREKKESFPLTVTSAQKNPTAFYLCATNGGLAKNIQYFGAGTRLSVL.

CDR3 sequence (DNA): TGTGCCAGCAGTCGGCGACTAGCTGATTACACAGATACGCAGTATTTT. Encoded protein: CASSRRLADYTDTQYF. The genes are TRBV5-6 and TRBJ2-3, with 7 bases that match TRBD2. Germline lookup yields CDR1 SGHDT and CDR2 YYEEEE. Trimming took 5 bases from V and 2 from J; bases not matched to a gene: 11. The CDR3 spans 16 residues.